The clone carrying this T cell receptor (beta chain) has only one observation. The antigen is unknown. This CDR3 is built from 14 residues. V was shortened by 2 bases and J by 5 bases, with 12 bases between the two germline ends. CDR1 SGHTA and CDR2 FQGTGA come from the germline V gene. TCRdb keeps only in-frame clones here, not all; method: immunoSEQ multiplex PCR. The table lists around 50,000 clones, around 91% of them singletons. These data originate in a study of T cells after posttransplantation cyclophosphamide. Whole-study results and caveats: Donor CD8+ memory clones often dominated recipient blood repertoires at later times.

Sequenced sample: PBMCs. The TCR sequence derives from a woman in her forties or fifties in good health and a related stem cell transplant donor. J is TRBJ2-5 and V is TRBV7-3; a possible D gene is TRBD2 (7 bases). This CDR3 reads CASSLRGAGETQYF. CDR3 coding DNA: TGTGCCAGCAGCTTACGGGGGGCGGGGGAGACCCAGTACTTC.